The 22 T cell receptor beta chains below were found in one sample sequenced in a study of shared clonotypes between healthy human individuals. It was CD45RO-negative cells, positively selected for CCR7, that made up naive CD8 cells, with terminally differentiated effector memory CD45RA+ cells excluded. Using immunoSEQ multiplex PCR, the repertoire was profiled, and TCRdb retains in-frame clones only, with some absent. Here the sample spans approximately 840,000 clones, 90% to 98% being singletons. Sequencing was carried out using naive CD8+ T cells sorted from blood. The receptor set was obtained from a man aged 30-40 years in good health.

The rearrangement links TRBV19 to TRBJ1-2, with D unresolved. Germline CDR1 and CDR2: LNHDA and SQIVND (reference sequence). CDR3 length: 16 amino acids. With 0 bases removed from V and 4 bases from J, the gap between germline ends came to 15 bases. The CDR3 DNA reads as TGTGCCAGTAGTATAGATCAATCTGGGGTACTCTATGGCTACACCTTC. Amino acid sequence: CASSIDQSGVLYGYTF.

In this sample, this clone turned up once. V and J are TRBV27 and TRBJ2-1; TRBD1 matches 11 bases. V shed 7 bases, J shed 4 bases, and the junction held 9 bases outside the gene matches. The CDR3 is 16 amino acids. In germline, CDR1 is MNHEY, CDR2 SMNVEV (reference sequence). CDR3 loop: CASNYGTGGQYNEQFF. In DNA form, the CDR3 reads TGTGCCAGCAATTATGGGACAGGGGGGCAGTACAATGAGCAGTTCTTC.

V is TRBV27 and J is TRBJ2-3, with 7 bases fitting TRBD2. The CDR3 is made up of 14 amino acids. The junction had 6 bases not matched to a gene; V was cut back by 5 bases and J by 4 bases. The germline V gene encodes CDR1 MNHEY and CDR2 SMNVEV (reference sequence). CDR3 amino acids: CASSPRLAADTQYF. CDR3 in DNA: TGTGCCAGCAGTCCTAGACTAGCTGCAGATACGCAGTATTTT.

CDR3 region: CASIPLMTGAHTGANVLTF. CDR3 DNA sequence: TGTGCCAGCATTCCCCTGATGACAGGCGCCCATACTGGGGCCAACGTCCTGACTTTC. The V call is TRBV7-9, the J call TRBJ2-6; perhaps TRBD1 as D (6 bases). The CDR3 covers 19 residues. Germline V lookup: CDR1 SEHNR, CDR2 FQNEAQ (reference sequence). V was trimmed by 7 bases and J by 2 bases, leaving 24 bases between them. The complete variable domain, with remaining parts taken from reference TRBV7-9 and TRBJ2-6, reads DTGVSQNPRHKITKRGQNVTFRCDPISEHNRLYWYRQTLGQGPEFLTYFQNEAQLEKSRLLSDRFSAERPKGSFSTLEIQRTEQGDSAMYLCASIPLMTGAHTGANVLTFGAGSRLTVL.

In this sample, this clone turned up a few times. CDR3 sequence (DNA): TGTGCCAGCAGCCCCAGCTCCTACGAGCAGTACTTC. Residues: CASSPSSYEQYF. The chain joins TRBV11-2 to TRBJ2-7; no definite D call. Looked up from germline, CDR1 is SGHAT and CDR2 is FQNNGV. This CDR3 comprises 12 residues. V gave up 5 bases and J gave up 0 bases, with 5 bases separating them.

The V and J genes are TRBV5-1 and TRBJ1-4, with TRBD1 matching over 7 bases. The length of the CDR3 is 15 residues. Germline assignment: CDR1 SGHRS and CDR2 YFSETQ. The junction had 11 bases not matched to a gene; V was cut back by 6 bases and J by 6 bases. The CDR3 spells CASTVRDSCYEKLFF. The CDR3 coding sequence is TGCGCCAGCACCGTTCGGGACAGTTGCTATGAAAAACTGTTTTTT.

The CDR3 loop is CASSLGGVEAFF. The CDR3 nucleotides read TGTGCCAGCAGCTTGGGCGGGGTTGAAGCTTTCTTT. The V call is TRBV5-5, the J call TRBJ1-1, with D hard to call. The length of the CDR3 is 12 residues. CDR1 and CDR2 (germline): SGHKS, YYEKEE (reference sequence). Between the trimmed V and J ends, which lost 0 bases and 7 bases, there was a span of 7 bases.

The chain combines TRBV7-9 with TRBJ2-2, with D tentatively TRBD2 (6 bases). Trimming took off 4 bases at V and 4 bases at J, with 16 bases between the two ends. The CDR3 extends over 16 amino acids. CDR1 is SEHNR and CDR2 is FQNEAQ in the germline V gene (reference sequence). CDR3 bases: TGTGCCAGCAGCTCTACCACAATGGGAGGCACCGGGGAGCTGTTTTTT. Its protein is CASSSTTMGGTGELFF.

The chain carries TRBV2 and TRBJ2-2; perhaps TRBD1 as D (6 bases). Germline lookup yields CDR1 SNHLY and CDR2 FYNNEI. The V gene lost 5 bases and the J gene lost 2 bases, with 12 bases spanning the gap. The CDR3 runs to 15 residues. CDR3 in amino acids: CASSLRGANTGELFF. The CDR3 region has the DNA TGTGCCAGCAGTCTCAGGGGCGCAAACACCGGGGAGCTGTTTTTT.

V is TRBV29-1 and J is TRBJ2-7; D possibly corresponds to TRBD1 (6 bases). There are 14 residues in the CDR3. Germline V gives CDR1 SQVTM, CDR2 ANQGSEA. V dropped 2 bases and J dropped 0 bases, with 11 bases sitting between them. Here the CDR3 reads CSVETTGDSYEQYF. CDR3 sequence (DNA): TGCAGCGTTGAAACGACAGGCGACTCCTACGAGCAGTACTTC.

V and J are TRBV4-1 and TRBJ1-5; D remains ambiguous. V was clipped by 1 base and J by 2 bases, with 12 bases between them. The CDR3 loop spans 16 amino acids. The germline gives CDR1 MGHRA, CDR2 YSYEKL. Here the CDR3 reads CASSQAPPSGNQPQHF. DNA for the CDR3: TGCGCCAGCAGCCAAGCCCCCCCGTCAGGCAATCAGCCCCAGCATTTT.

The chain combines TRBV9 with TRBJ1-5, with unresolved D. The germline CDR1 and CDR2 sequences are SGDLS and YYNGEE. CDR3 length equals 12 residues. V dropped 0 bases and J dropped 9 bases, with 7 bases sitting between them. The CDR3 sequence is CASSVEAGPQHF. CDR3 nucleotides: TGTGCCAGCAGCGTAGAAGCCGGGCCCCAGCATTTT.

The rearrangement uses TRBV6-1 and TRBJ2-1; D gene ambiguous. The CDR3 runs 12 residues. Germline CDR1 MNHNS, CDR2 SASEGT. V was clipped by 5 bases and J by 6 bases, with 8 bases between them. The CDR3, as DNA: TGTGCCAGCAGTACCCCATTCAATGAGCAGTTCTTC. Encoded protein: CASSTPFNEQFF.

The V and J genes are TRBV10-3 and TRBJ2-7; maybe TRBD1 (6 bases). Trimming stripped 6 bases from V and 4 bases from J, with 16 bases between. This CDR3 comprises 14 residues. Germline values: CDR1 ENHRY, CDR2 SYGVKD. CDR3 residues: CAISTGTSLYEQYF. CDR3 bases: TGTGCCATCAGCACCGGGACAAGCTTATACGAGCAGTACTTC.

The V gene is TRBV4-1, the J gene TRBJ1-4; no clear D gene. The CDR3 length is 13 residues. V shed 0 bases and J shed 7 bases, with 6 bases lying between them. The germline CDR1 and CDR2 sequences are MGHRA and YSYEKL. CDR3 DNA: TGCGCCAGCAGCCAAGATCCCTCTGAAAAACTGTTTTTT. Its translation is CASSQDPSEKLFF.

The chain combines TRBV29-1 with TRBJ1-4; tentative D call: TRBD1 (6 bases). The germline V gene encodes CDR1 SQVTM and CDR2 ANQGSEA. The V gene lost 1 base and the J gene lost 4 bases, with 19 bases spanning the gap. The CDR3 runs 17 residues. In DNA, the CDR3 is TGCAGCGTTGAAGTATCCGCAGGGGCTGGGCGTAATGAAAAACTGTTTTTT. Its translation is CSVEVSAGAGRNEKLFF.

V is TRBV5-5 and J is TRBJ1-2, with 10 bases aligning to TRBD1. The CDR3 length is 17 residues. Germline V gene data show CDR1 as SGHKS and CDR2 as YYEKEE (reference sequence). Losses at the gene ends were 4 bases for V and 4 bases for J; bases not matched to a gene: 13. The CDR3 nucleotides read TGTGCCAGCAGCCCCACCCCCCGACAGGGGGCTACCTATGGCTACACCTTC. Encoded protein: CASSPTPRQGATYGYTF. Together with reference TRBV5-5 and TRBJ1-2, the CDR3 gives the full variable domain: DAGVTQSPTHLIKTRGQQVTLRCSPISGHKSVSWYQQVLGQGPQFIFQYYEKEERGRGNFPDRFSARQFPNYSSELNVNALLLGDSALYLCASSPTPRQGATYGYTFGSGTRLTVV.

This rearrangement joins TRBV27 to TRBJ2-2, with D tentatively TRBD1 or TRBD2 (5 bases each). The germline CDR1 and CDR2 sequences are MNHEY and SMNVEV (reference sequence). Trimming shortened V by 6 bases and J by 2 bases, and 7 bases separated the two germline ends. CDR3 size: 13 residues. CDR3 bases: TGTGCCAGCAGGGGGGATAACACCGGGGAGCTGTTTTTT. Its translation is CASRGDNTGELFF.

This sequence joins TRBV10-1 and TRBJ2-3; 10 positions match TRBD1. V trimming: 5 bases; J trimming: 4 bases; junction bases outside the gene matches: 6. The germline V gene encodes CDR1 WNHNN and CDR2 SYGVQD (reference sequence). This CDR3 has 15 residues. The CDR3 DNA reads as TGCGCCAGCAGTTGGGGACAGGGGTTGGCAGATACGCAGTATTTT. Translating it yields CASSWGQGLADTQYF.

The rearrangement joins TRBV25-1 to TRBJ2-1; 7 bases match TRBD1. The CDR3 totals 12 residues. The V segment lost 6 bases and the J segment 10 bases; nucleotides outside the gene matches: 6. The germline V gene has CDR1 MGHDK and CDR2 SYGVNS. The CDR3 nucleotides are TGTGCCAGCAGGACAGGGTCGAGCGAGCAGTTCTTC. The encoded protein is CASRTGSSEQFF.

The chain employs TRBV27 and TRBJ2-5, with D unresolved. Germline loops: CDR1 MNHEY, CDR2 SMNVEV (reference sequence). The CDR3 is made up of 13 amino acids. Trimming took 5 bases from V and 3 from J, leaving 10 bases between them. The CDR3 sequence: CASSTPSKETQYF. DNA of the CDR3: TGTGCCAGCAGTACACCGTCAAAAGAGACCCAGTACTTC.

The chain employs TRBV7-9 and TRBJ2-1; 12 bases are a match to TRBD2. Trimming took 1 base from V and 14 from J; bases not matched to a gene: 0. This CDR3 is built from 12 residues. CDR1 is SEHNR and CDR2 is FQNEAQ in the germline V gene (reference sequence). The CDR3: CASSLGLAGEFF. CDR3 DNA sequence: TGTGCCAGCAGCTTAGGACTAGCGGGAGAGTTCTTC.